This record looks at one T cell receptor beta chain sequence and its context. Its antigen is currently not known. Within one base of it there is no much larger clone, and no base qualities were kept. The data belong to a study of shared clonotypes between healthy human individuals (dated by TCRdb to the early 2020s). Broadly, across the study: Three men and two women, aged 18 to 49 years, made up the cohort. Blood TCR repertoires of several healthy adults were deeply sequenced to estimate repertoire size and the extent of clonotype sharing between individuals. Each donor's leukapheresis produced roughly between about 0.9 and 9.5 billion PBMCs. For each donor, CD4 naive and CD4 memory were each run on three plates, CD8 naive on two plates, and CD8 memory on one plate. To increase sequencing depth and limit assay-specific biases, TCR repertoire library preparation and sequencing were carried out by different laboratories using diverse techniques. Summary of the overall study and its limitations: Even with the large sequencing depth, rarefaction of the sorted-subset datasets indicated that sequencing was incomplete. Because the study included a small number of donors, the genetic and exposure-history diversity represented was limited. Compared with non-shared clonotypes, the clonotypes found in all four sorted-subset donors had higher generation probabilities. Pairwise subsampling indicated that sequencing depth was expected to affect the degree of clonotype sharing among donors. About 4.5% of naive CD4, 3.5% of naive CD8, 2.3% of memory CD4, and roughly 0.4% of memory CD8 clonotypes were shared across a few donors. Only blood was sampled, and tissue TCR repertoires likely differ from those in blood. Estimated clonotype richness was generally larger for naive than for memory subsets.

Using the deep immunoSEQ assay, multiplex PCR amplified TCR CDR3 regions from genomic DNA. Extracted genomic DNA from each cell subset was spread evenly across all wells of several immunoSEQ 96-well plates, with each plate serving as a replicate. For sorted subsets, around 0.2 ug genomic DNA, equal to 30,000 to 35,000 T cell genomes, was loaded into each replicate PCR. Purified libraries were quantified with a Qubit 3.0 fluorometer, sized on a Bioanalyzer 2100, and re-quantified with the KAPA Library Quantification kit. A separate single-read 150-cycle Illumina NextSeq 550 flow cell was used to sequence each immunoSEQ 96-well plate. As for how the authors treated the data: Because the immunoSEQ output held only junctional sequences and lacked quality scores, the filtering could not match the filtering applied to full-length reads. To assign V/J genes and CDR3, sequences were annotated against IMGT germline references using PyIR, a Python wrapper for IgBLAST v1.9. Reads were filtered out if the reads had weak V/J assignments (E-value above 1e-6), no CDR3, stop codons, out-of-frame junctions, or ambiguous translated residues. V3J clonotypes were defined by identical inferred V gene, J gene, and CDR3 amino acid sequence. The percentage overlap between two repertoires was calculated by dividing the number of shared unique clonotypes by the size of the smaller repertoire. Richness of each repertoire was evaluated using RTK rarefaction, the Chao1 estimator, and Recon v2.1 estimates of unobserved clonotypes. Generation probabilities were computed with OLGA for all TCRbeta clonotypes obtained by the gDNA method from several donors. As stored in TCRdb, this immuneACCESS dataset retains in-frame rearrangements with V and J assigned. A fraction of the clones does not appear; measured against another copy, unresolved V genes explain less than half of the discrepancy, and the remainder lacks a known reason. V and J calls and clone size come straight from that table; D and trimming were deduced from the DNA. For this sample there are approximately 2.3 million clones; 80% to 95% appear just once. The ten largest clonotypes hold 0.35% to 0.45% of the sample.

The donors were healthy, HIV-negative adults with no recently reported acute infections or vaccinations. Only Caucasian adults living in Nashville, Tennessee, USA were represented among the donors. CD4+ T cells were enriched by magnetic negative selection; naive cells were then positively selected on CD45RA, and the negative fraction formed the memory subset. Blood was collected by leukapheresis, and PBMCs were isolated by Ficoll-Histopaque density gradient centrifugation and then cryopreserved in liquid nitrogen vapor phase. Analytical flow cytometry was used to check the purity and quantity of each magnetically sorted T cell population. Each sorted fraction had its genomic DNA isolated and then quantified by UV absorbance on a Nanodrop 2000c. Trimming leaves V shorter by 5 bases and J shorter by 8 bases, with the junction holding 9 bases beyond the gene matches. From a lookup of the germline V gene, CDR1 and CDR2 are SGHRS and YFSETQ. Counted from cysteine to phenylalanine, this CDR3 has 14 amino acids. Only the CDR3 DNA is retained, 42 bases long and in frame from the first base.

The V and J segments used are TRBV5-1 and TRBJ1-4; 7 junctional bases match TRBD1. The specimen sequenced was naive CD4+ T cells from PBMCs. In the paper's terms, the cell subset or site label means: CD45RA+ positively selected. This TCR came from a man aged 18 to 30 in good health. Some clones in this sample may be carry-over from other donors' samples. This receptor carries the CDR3 CASRLNRGQEKLFF. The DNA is TGCGCCAGCAGACTAAACAGGGGTCAGGAAAAACTGTTTTTT.